These 3 T cell receptor beta chains originate from one sample sequenced in a study of shared clonotypes between healthy human individuals. The data were produced by immunoSEQ multiplex PCR, yet TCRdb's version contains in-frame clones alone and is incomplete. The data show millions of clones, about 95% seen once. The material sequenced was naive CD4+ T cells sorted from blood. The subset: CD45RA+ positively selected. The receptors were sampled from a man between 18 and 29 years old in good health.

This clone is a singleton in its sample. The CDR3 bases are TGCAGCGAGTCCCGGGGAGGAGATACGCAGTATTTT. This translates into CSESRGGDTQYF. The chain is built from TRBV29-1 and TRBJ2-3; maybe TRBD2 (6 bases). The CDR3 length is 12 residues. V shed 7 bases and J shed 5 bases, with 13 bases lying between them. Germline CDR1 SQVTM, CDR2 ANQGSEA.

This rearrangement joins TRBV18 to TRBJ2-1; 11 bases fit TRBD2. Germline trimming cut 0 bases from V and 6 bases from J; bases unmatched to any gene: 10. The CDR3 is 18 amino acids. CDR1 KGHSH and CDR2 LQKENI come from the germline V gene. CDR3 sequence (DNA): TGTGCCAGCTCACCACCTTGGATGCGGACTAGCGGGTTCAATGAGCAGTTCTTC. Translating it yields CASSPPWMRTSGFNEQFF.

V gene TRBV6-5 combines with J gene TRBJ2-1; 7 bases map to TRBD1. This CDR3 spans 16 amino acids. Germline CDR1 and CDR2: MNHEY and SVGAGI. The V gene end was trimmed by 0 bases and the J gene end by 0 bases; junction bases not matched to a gene: 2. CDR3 in amino acids: CASSYSGTASYNEQFF. In nucleotides, the CDR3 is TGTGCCAGCAGTTACTCCGGGACAGCCTCCTACAATGAGCAGTTCTTC.